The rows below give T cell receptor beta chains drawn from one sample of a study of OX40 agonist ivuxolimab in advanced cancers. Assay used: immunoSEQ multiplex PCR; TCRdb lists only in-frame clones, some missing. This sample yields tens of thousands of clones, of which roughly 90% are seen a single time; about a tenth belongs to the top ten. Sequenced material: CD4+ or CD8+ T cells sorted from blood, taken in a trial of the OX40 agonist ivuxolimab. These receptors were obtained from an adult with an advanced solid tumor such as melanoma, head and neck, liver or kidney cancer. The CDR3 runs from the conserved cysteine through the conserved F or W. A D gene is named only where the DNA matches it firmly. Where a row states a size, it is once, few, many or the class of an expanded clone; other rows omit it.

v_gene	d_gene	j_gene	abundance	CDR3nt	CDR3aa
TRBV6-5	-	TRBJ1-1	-	TGTGCCAGCAGTTACGGATCAGTAAACACTGAAGCTTTCTTT	CASSYGSVNTEAFF
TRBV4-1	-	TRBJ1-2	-	TGCGCCAGCAGCCAAGTGGGGCTAGAGCAAGGCTACACCTTC	CASSQVGLEQGYTF
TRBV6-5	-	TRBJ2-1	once	TGTGCCAGCAGGACAGGTCTGGGTGACAATGAGCAGTTCTTC	CASRTGLGDNEQFF
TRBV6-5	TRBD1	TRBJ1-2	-	TGTGCCAGCAGTCCGACAGGGAACTATGGCTACACCTTC	CASSPTGNYGYTF
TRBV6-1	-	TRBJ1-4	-	TGTGCCAGCAGTTCACAACCTAACCTAGGAGAAAAACTGTTTTTT	CASSSQPNLGEKLFF
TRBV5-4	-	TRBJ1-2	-	TGTGCCAGCCGCACAGACAGAAATTTTAACTATGGCTACACCTTC	CASRTDRNFNYGYTF
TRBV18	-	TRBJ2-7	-	TGTGCCAGCTCACCGGCCGCGTCCTACGAGCAGTACTTC	CASSPAASYEQYF
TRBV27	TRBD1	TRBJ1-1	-	TGTGCCAGCAGTTTAGGGGACAGTACCACTGAAGCTTTCTTT	CASSLGDSTTEAFF
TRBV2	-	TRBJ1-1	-	TGTGCCAGCGAGGGCACTGAAGCTTTCTTT	CASEGTEAFF
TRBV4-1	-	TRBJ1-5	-	TGCGCCAGCAGCCAAGAAGGGGGTCTGGGCAATCAGCCCCAGCATTTT	CASSQEGGLGNQPQHF
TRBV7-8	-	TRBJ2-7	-	TGTGCCAGCAGCTTAGGGGGAATCTCCTACGAGCAGTACTTC	CASSLGGISYEQYF
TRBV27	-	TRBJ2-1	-	TGTGCCAGCAGTAAGGGGAGCTCCTACAATGAGCAGTTCTTC	CASSKGSSYNEQFF
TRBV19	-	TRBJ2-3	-	TGTGCCAGTAGCTTTCAAAGGAGGGCCCCAGATACGCAGTATTTT	CASSFQRRAPDTQYF
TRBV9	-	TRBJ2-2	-	TGTGCCAGCAGCGTAGGTTTTGGCGGGGCTACCGGGGAGCTGTTTTTT	CASSVGFGGATGELFF
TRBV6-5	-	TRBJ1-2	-	TGTGCCAGCAATTCGGGGGATGGCTACACCTTC	CASNSGDGYTF
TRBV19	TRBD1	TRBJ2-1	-	TGTGCCAGCACTCCGGGACAGGGGCTTCCCAGCTCCTACAATGAGCAGTTCTTC	CASTPGQGLPSSYNEQFF
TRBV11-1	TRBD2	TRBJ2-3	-	TGTGCCAGCAGCTCTACTAGCGGGGGCACAGATACGCAGTATTTT	CASSSTSGGTDTQYF
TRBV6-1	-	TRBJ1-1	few	TGTGCCAGCAGCCGAACGGAAGCGAACACTGAAGCTTTCTTT	CASSRTEANTEAFF
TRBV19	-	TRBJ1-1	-	TGTGCCAGTAGTCCCCCCCTAGCGAACACTGAAGCTTTCTTT	CASSPPLANTEAFF
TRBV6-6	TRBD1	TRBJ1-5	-	TGTGCCAGCAGGGCCGGGACAGATTACGGTCAGCCCCAGCATTTT	CASRAGTDYGQPQHF
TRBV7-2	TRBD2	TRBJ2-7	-	TGTGCCAGCAGCTTAGCACTAGCGGGATACGAGCAGTACTTC	CASSLALAGYEQYF
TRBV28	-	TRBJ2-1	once	TGTGCCAGCAGTCCCGGACCTGATGAGCAGTTCTTC	CASSPGPDEQFF
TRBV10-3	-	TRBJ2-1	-	TGTGCCATCAGTCCCGACTCCACCCACTACAATGAGCAGTTCTTC	CAISPDSTHYNEQFF
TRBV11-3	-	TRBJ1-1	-	TGTGCCAGCAGCTCTGGGGGAGGGGAAGCTTTCTTT	CASSSGGGEAFF
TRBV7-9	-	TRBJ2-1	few	TGTGCCAGCAGCTTAGCAGGAGCAGAGCAGTTCTTC	CASSLAGAEQFF
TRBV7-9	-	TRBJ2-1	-	TGTGCCAGCAGCTTAAGGGGGAGCAATGAGCAGTTCTTC	CASSLRGSNEQFF